Many counts were recorded for the clone carrying this TCR beta chain. Its antigen is undetermined. This record belongs to a study of read filtering for tumor transcriptome and immune sequencing. The wider study: IR-seq gave about 4.05 to 11 million TCR reads per sample; RNA-seq gave 85 to 1273. Findings and caveats of the study: RNA-seq captured clonotypes less deeply and reliably than IR-seq. Approximately 80% of IR-seq clonotypes had one read, totaling around 3.3% of reads; RNA-seq: around 70% and 40%.

The library was built from 400 ng RNA with molecular barcoded adaptors for alpha/delta and beta/gamma chains. One entry per CDR3 protein, called by TCRdb with MiXCR from the reads. The sample has about 46,000 distinct CDR3 sequences, about 12% seen once. V was pared by 5 bases and J by 4 bases, with 6 bases of the junction left unmatched. Looked up from germline, CDR1 is SEHNR and CDR2 is FQNEAQ (reference sequence). The CDR3 is 14 amino acids. What was sequenced was a population of CD138-negative cells sorted from bone marrow. This TCR derives from a donor aged 40 or older with multiple myeloma. The chain uses TRBV7-9 and TRBJ2-5, with 8 bases aligning to TRBD2. The CDR3, as DNA: TGTGCCAGCAGCCCCACGGCGGGAGGAGAGACCCAGTACTTC. Amino acids: CASSPTAGGETQYF.